This T cell receptor (beta chain) was profiled in a study of CD8 T cells in Susac syndrome. Per the germline V gene, CDR1 is DFQATT and CDR2 is SNEGSKA (reference sequence). The length of the CDR3 is 14 residues. The V gene lost 1 base and the J gene lost 7 bases, with 16 bases spanning the gap. The sequenced target, TCR beta, came from blood CD8+ and CD4+ T cells. An input of about 0.5 to 1 ug of RNA was subjected to reverse transcription using random hexamers. TCRdb redid the calling of the immunoSEQ multiplex PCR reads with MiXCR, one entry per CDR3 protein. The sample includes a few hundred thousand distinct CDR3 sequences, around 93% seen only once; the top ten take 0.082%.

Sequences were obtained from CD4+ T cells from PBMCs. The origin of this receptor is a human donor with multiple sclerosis. This chain links TRBV20-1 with TRBJ1-2, with D perhaps matching TRBD1 (5 bases). The CDR3 reads CSARAGRRIGGYTF. In nucleotides, the CDR3 is TGCAGTGCTAGAGCAGGGAGGAGGATCGGTGGCTACACCTTC.